Below, 16 T cell receptor beta chains from the same sample are listed, as sequenced in a study of human T cells and chemical hapten exposure. Time point noted: pre-sensitization, week 0. Specified treatment: therapeutic diphenylcyclopropenone sensitization with weekly scalp DPC. TCRdb independently ran MiXCR on the RACE reads; one entry per CDR3 protein. The sample consists of 95,000 to 100,000 distinct CDR3 sequences, under 14% of them appearing once. The specimen was whole blood, collected in connection with sensitization to the hapten diphenylcyclopropenone (DPC). All receptors come from a woman aged 55-69 years with alopecia areata. Some clones in this sample may be carry-over from other donors' samples.

This clonotype was detected only a few times. The chain's CDR3 is CASSLWFEQYF. The CDR3 nucleotides read TGTGCCAGCAGTCTATGGTTTGAGCAGTACTTC. The rearrangement uses TRBV6-2 or TRBV6-3 and TRBJ2-7; D not resolved. This CDR3 region has 11 residues. CDR1 MNHEY and CDR2 SVGEGT come from the germline V gene. V was clipped by 5 bases and J by 7 bases, with 9 bases between them.

This clonotype was recorded many times. The CDR3 nucleotides are TGTGCCAGCAGCTCCCGGACAGGCGATAGCTCCTATAATTCACCCCTCCACTTT. This translates into CASSSRTGDSSYNSPLHF. The V call is TRBV11-2, the J call TRBJ1-6; TRBD1 agrees at 7 bases. The CDR3 consists of 18 residues. Germline lookup yields CDR1 SGHAT and CDR2 FQNNGV. Germline trimming cut 4 bases from V and 0 bases from J; bases unmatched to any gene: 9.

This chain joins TRBV7-9 and TRBJ2-1; D perhaps matches TRBD2 (5 bases). Germline V CDR1 and CDR2: SEHNR, FQNEAQ (reference sequence). The CDR3 runs 13 residues. V shed 4 bases and J shed 7 bases, with 11 bases lying between them. CDR3 nucleotides: TGTGCCAGCAGCTACACCGGGGTTAATGAGCAGTTCTTC. This codes for CASSYTGVNEQFF. Combining the CDR3 with reference TRBV7-9 and TRBJ2-1 gives the whole variable domain DTGVSQNPRHKITKRGQNVTFRCDPISEHNRLYWYRQTLGQGPEFLTYFQNEAQLEKSRLLSDRFSAERPKGSFSTLEIQRTEQGDSAMYLCASSYTGVNEQFFGPGTRLTVL.

There are a few counts of this clonotype. The chain is built from TRBV5-1 and TRBJ2-1, with 14 positions matching TRBD2. The V gene's germline CDR1 is SGHRS and CDR2 YFSETQ. The CDR3 is made up of 17 amino acids. The J segment lost 11 bases and the V segment lost 0 bases, leaving 10 bases of the junction unmatched. The CDR3 DNA sequence: TGCGCCAGCAGCTTGGCCGCGACTAGCGGGGGGGCCATCAAGCAGTTCTTC. It yields the protein CASSLAATSGGAIKQFF.

The gene calls are TRBV9 and TRBJ2-7, with D possibly matching TRBD2 (5 bases). The CDR3 length is 15 residues. Germline V gene sequence: CDR1 SGDLS, CDR2 YYNGEE. Trimming removed 0 bases at V and 2 bases at J, with 12 bases between. CDR3 bases: TGTGCCAGCAGCGTAGCGATAGGAGGTGCCTACGAGCAGTACTTC. Protein sequence: CASSVAIGGAYEQYF.

The chain combines TRBV30 with TRBJ2-1; 11 bases agree with TRBD2. This CDR3 is 17 amino acids long. Per the germline V gene, CDR1 is GTSNPN and CDR2 is SVGIG (reference sequence). Trimming removed 1 base from V and 2 bases from J; junction bases left unmatched: 7. The CDR3 region has the DNA TGTGCCTGGAGTGCAGGCTCTAGCGGGGGGACCTACAATGAGCAGTTCTTC. Translating it yields CAWSAGSSGGTYNEQFF.

On this clonotype itself: A read error may produce the germline difference seen at one junction end. The V and J genes are TRBV7-9 and TRBJ2-5, with 12 positions matching TRBD2. The CDR3 has 17 amino acids. Germline values: CDR1 SEHNR, CDR2 FQNEAQ (reference sequence). The CDR3 coding sequence is TGTGCCAGCACCTTACTAGCGGGAGGCGCAGGCTTAGAGACCCAGTACTTC. Its translation is CASTLLAGGAGLETQYF.

This clonotype was picked up many times. This rearrangement joins TRBV20-1 to TRBJ2-1, with 9 bases aligning to TRBD1. Germline V gene data show CDR1 as DFQATT and CDR2 as SNEGSKA (reference sequence). The CDR3 covers 14 residues. Trimming cost V 2 bases and J 3 bases; bases outside gene matches: 2. The CDR3, as DNA: TGCAGTGCTAGACCGGGACAGGGCTACAATGAGCAGTTCTTC. Protein product: CSARPGQGYNEQFF.

This clonotype was found many times. The J gene is TRBJ2-1, the V gene TRBV6-5; D may be TRBD1 or TRBD2 (5 bases each). Trimming stripped 10 bases from V and 9 bases from J, with 19 bases between. The CDR3 totals 13 residues. CDR1 is MNHEY and CDR2 is SVGAGI in the germline V gene. The CDR3 here is CAIRDLNRGEQFF. CDR3 bases: TGTGCCATCCGGGACCTAAACCGCGGTGAGCAGTTCTTC.

The chain combines TRBV5-1 with TRBJ1-3; TRBD1 is a possible D gene (5 bases). V lost 4 bases and J 0 bases, leaving 14 bases between the germline ends. This CDR3 comprises 16 residues. Germline lookup yields CDR1 SGHRS and CDR2 YFSETQ. The CDR3 reads CASSRYETVSGNTIYF. CDR3 nucleotides: TGCGCCAGCAGCCGATACGAGACAGTCTCTGGAAACACCATATATTTT.

The chain recombines TRBV6-5 with TRBJ2-5; D may be TRBD1 or TRBD2 (5 bases each). The CDR3 runs 13 residues. Germline CDR1 MNHEY, CDR2 SVGAGI. V was shortened by 2 bases and J by 5 bases, with 9 bases between the two germline ends. As DNA, the CDR3 is TGTGCCAGCAGTTACCCAGGGACGGAGACCCAGTACTTC. It is translated as CASSYPGTETQYF.

V gene TRBV12-3 or TRBV12-4 combines with J gene TRBJ1-1; 7 bases align to TRBD1. The CDR3 has 14 amino acids. V shed 6 bases and J 3 bases; nucleotides not matched to a gene: 7. Here the CDR3 reads CASSRDREDTEAFF. CDR3 DNA sequence: TGTGCCAGCAGCCGCGACAGGGAAGACACTGAAGCTTTCTTT.

This clonotype was found a few times. This chain joins TRBV5-1 and TRBJ1-4, with D unresolved. The CDR3 loop spans 15 amino acids. Germline V gene data show CDR1 as SGHRS and CDR2 as YFSETQ. V lost 0 bases and J 0 bases, leaving 6 bases between the germline ends. DNA of the CDR3: TGCGCCAGCAGCTTGGGCCGAGCAACTAATGAAAAACTGTTTTTT. Its translation is CASSLGRATNEKLFF.

Here the CDR3 DNA reads TGTGCCAGCAGTGAGGGTTACGGCCGGGTCTATGAGCAGTTCTTC. Translating gives CASSEGYGRVYEQFF. The chain uses TRBV6-1 and TRBJ2-1; no definite D call. V was trimmed by 3 bases and J by 8 bases, leaving 17 bases between them. This CDR3 contains 15 residues. Per the germline V gene, CDR1 is MNHNS and CDR2 is SASEGT.

V usage is TRBV5-1 and J usage is TRBJ2-1; 7 bases are a match to TRBD2. The V and J ends lost 1 base and 3 bases, in that order; junction bases with no gene match: 4. The length of the CDR3 is 15 residues. Germline CDR1 reads SGHRS; CDR2 reads YFSETQ. CDR3 bases: TGCGCCAGCAGCTTGTTAGCGGGTCTCTACAATGAGCAGTTCTTC. The encoded protein is CASSLLAGLYNEQFF.

This clonotype was observed many times. The V and J genes are TRBV19 and TRBJ2-2; the D gene is possibly TRBD1 (5 bases). Looked up from germline, CDR1 is LNHDA and CDR2 is SQIVND (reference sequence). The CDR3 runs to 14 residues. The DNA of the CDR3 is TGTGCAACAAAGGGTAGTAGGGGCCTCGGGGAGCTGTTTTTT. As protein: CATKGSRGLGELFF.